This record concerns one T cell receptor beta chain sequence. A single record per CDR3 protein comes from TCRdb applying MiXCR to the 5' RACE reads. The sample carries 500,000 to 650,000 distinct CDR3 sequences, about 12% recorded once. The CDR3 is 12 residues long. Germline V lookup: CDR1 ENHRY, CDR2 SYGVKD. Deletions cut 7 bases from V and 8 bases from J, with 14 bases between. The data are from a study of T cells after yellow fever vaccination. Material: PBMCs, obtained on the day of the yellow fever booster vaccination. This receptor was obtained from a man younger than 45 who received the YFV17D yellow fever vaccine. The chain recombines TRBV10-3 with TRBJ1-1, with D possibly being TRBD1 (5 bases). CDR3 sequence reads: CAITTGPPEAFF. The CDR3 DNA reads as TGTGCCATCACCACGGGACCTCCCGAAGCTTTCTTT.